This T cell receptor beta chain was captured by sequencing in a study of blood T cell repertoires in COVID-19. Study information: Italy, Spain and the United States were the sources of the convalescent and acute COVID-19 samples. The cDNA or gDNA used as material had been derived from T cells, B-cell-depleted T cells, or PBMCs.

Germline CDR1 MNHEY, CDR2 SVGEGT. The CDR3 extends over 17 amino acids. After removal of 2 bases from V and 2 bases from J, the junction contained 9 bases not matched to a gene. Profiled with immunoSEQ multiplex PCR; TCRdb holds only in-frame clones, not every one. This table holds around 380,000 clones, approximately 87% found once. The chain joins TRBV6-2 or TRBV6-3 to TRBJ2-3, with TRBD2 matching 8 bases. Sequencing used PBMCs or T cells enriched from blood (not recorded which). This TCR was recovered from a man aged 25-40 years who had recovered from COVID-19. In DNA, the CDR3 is TGTGCCAGCAGTTACCCCCGGGTAGCGGGGCTCACAGATACGCAGTATTTT. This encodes CASSYPRVAGLTDTQYF.